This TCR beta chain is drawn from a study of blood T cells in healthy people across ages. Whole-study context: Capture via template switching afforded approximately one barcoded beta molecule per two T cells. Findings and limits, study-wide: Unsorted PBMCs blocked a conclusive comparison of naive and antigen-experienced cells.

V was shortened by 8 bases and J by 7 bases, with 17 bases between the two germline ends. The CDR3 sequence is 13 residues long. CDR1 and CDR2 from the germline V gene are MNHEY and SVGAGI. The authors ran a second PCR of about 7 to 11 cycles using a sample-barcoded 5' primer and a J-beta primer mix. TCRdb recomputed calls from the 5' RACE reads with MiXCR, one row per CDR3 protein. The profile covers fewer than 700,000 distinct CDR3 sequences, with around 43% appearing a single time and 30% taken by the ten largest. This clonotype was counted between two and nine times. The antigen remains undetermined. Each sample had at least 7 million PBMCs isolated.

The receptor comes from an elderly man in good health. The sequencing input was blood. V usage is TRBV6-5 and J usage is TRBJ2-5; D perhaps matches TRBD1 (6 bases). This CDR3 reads CASWHRADRTQYF. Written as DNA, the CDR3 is TGTGCCAGCTGGCACAGGGCGGATAGGACCCAGTACTTC.